The source of this TCR beta chain is a study of cytotoxic CD8 clonotypes in ibrutinib-treated CLL. Across the whole study: Within the patient group, eleven to twelve were relapsed/refractory and some 16 treatment-naive, and around 17 were IGHV unmutated.

This clone came up once. Its antigen remains unidentified. Points from the study as a whole: Having risen at ibrutinib response, clonality had fallen back toward baseline by progression. Investigators sampled sustained-remission and progressing patients at differing times.

CDR1 and CDR2 (germline): MGHRA, YSYEKL. V shed 0 bases, J shed 8 bases, and the junction held 8 bases outside the gene matches. The CDR3 consists of 18 residues. The planned depth of sequencing spanned 1 in 200,000 to 1 in 1 million T cells. This table comes from immunoSEQ multiplex PCR, and its TCRdb copy is limited to in-frame clones, with some not included. Found here are tens of thousands of clones, roughly 80% of them singletons; the top ten hold 4.8%. This sequence joins TRBV4-1 and TRBJ2-1; the match to TRBD2 covers 15 bases. Sequencing was performed on PBMCs, taken after 12 months of ibrutinib treatment. The sequence derives from a human donor with chronic lymphocytic leukemia. CDR3 loop: CASSQDPGTSGRRDEQFF. DNA for the CDR3: TGCGCCAGCAGCCAAGATCCCGGGACTAGCGGGAGGAGGGATGAGCAGTTCTTC.